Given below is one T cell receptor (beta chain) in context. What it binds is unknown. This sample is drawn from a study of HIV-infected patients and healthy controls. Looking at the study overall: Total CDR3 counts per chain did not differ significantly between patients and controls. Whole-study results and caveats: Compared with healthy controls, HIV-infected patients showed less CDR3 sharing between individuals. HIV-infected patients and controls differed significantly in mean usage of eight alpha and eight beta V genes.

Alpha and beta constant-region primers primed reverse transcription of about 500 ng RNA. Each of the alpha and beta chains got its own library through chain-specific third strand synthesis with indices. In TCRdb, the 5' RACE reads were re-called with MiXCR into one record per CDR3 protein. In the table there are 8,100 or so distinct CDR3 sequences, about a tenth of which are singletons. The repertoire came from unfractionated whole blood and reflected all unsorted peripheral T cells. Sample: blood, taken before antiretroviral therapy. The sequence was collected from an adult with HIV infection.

The CDR3 loop reads CSATGPREQYF. CDR3 DNA sequence: TGCAGTGCCACAGGGCCCCGCGAGCAGTACTTC. The chain is built from TRBV20-1 and TRBJ2-7, with D tentatively TRBD1 (6 bases). V lost 6 bases and J lost 6, with 12 bases in between. Germline lookup yields CDR1 DFQATT and CDR2 SNEGSKA (reference sequence). The CDR3 spans 11 residues.